This paragraph covers one T cell receptor (beta chain) sequence. Germline values: CDR1 MDHEN, CDR2 SYDVKM. This CDR3 has 17 amino acids. V shed 3 bases, J shed 5 bases, and the junction held 14 bases outside the gene matches. This entry belongs to a study of shared clonotypes between healthy human individuals. As defined, naive CD8 cells were CD45RO-negative and positively selected for CCR7, with terminally differentiated effector memory CD45RA+ cells excluded. Assay: immunoSEQ multiplex PCR; the TCRdb copy retains only in-frame clones and omits some. This sample has over 2,000,000 clones, with roughly 95% found just once.

Sequenced: naive CD8+ T cells from PBMCs. This TCR derives from a young man in good health. Some clones in this sample may be carry-over from other donors' samples. The chain links TRBV28 to TRBJ2-3; 7 bases line up with TRBD2. The CDR3 nucleotides are TGTGCCAGCAGTTTGGGGAGGGAGGGTCCCGGCCAAGATACGCAGTATTTT. Translated: CASSLGREGPGQDTQYF.